This T cell receptor (beta chain) was sequenced for a study of cytomegalovirus exposure and HLA in healthy donors. Study results and limitations: Previously analyzed data showed that most TCR beta V segments were productive at a frequency of about 90% or about 30%. Later analysis demonstrated an association between a missense DCLRE1C variant and TCR beta V- and J-gene trimming.

The CDR3 sequence is 19 residues long. CDR1 and CDR2 (germline): PRHDT, FYEKMQ (reference sequence). V dropped 3 bases and J dropped 5 bases, with 28 bases sitting between them. In the PCR, 60 Vbeta and 13 Jbeta primers were used. Profiled with immunoSEQ multiplex PCR; TCRdb holds only in-frame clones, not every one. Of tens of thousands of clones in the sample, around 82% are singletons; the top ten hold more than 9%. Comment on this clone: Its specificity is not known.

Participants comprised healthy donors of bone marrow. Sequenced input: PBMCs. The chain has TRBV13 and TRBJ1-2; D is possibly TRBD1 (5 bases). The receptor was derived from a woman younger than 30 in good health and CMV-seropositive. CDR3 coding DNA: TGTGCCAGCAGCTTCTATTATCGAGGGGTCCTTTCGGGGGGGTATGGCTACACCTTC. Residues: CASSFYYRGVLSGGYGYTF.